The clone carrying this TCR beta chain was observed a handful of times. Its antigen is still unknown. The PCR employed 60 Vbeta primers together with 13 Jbeta primers. Clones were sequenced by immunoSEQ multiplex PCR, and TCRdb holds only the in-frame ones, with some missing. Of roughly 200,000 clones in the sample, 79% were seen once. These data are taken from a study of cytomegalovirus exposure and HLA in healthy donors. The CDR3 sequence is 13 residues long. V trimming: 7 bases; J trimming: 5 bases; junction bases outside the gene matches: 6. In germline, CDR1 is MNHNS, CDR2 SASEGT. Study conclusions and caveats: One variant, a missense change in DCLRE1C, was linked in a later analysis to TCR beta V- and J-gene trimming. Because they were indistinguishable, some V segments, including TRBV6-2 and TRBV6-3, were excluded.

The sequenced sample consisted of PBMCs. The rearrangement joins TRBV6-1 to TRBJ2-3; 7 bases match TRBD2. The sequence came from a girl aged 5 to 17 in good health and CMV-seropositive. The CDR3 region has the DNA TGTGCCAGCACTCGGGGGGAAGTAGATACGCAGTATTTT. This translates into CASTRGEVDTQYF.